The present T cell receptor beta chain was sequenced within a study of blood T cell repertoires in COVID-19. Study context: PBMCs, B-cell-depleted T cells, or T cells provided the cDNA or gDNA that made up the material.

TCRdb keeps only in-frame clones here, not all; method: immunoSEQ multiplex PCR. This repertoire shows about 160,000 clones, over 80% found once; its top ten account for 10% to 15%. The CDR3 is made up of 15 amino acids. After removal of 3 bases from V and 4 bases from J, the junction contained 5 bases not matched to a gene. Germline-derived CDR1 and CDR2 are MNHEY and SMNVEV (reference sequence). The sequence was obtained from a man aged 65 to 79 who had recovered from COVID-19. Sequencing was done on a sample of peripheral blood. The V and J genes are TRBV27 and TRBJ1-1; 10 nucleotides align to TRBD1. As DNA, the CDR3 is TGTGCCAGCAGTTTGACAGGGGGCATCCCCACTGAAGCTTTCTTT. Residues: CASSLTGGIPTEAFF.